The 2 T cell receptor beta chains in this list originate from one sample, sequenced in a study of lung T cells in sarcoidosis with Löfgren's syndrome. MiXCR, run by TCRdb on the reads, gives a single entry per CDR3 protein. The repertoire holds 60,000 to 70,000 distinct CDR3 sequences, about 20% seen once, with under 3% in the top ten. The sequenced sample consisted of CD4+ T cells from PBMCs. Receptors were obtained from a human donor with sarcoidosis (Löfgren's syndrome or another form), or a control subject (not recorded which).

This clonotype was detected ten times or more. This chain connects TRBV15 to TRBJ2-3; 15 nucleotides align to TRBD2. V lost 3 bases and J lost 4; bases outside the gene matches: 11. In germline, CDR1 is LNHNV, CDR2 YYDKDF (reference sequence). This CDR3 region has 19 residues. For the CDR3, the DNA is TGTGCCACCAGCAGGCCCCCGGGACTAGCGGGGGGCGCATCAGATACGCAGTATTTT. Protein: CATSRPPGLAGGASDTQYF.

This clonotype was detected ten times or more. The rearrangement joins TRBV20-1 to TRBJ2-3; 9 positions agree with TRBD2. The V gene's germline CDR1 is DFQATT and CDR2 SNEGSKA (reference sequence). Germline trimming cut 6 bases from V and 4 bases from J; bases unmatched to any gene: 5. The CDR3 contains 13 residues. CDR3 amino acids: CSAKLAGSDTQYF. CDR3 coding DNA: TGCAGTGCCAAACTAGCGGGCTCAGATACGCAGTATTTT.